The rows below give T cell receptor beta chains drawn from one sample of a study of blood T cell repertoires in COVID-19. The protocol was immunoSEQ multiplex PCR, while the TCRdb copy is restricted to in-frame clones and leaves out a portion. Found here are some 250,000 clones, around 83% of them singletons; the top ten hold about 5.7%. The sequenced sample consisted of peripheral blood. The receptors stem from a man aged 80 or over with acute or convalescent COVID-19. Each CDR3 is given with its conserved first and last residue. A D gene is named only where the DNA matches it firmly. Where a row states a size, it is once, few, many or the class of an expanded clone; other rows omit it.

-	-	TRBJ1-5	TRBV5-1	CASSLGGDTQPQHF	TGCGCCAGCAGCTTAGGGGGAGATACTCAGCCCCAGCATTTT
-	-	TRBJ2-7	TRBV29-1	CSVELTQGSSSYEQYF	TGCAGCGTTGAATTGACACAGGGCTCTAGCTCCTACGAGCAGTACTTC
-	-	TRBJ2-1	TRBV6-4	CASSAGANYEQFF	TGTGCCAGCAGTGCAGGCGCCAACTATGAGCAGTTCTTC
-	-	TRBJ1-3	TRBV7-9	CASSPSGTTGNTIYF	TGTGCCAGCAGCCCCTCAGGGACTACTGGAAACACCATATATTTT
-	TRBD1	TRBJ2-1	TRBV29-1	CSVDRGSREQFF	TGCAGCGTGGACAGGGGTTCGCGTGAGCAGTTCTTC
few	TRBD1	TRBJ1-2	TRBV23-1	CASSHYGFTGGDHYGYTF	TGCGCCAGCAGTCATTACGGCTTCACAGGGGGGGATCACTATGGCTACACCTTC
-	TRBD2	TRBJ2-1	TRBV25-1	CASSELAGAIVDEQFF	TGTGCCAGCAGTGAGCTAGCGGGAGCCATTGTGGATGAGCAGTTCTTC
-	TRBD1	TRBJ1-2	TRBV19	CASTFLQGAGYGYTF	TGTGCCAGTACTTTTTTACAGGGGGCCGGGTATGGCTACACCTTC
few	TRBD2	TRBJ2-2	TRBV6-1	CASSAHRGGATGELFF	TGTGCCAGCAGTGCCCACCGGGGGGGGGCGACCGGGGAGCTGTTTTTT
-	-	TRBJ2-6	TRBV11-2	CASSAREQVSGANVLTF	TGTGCCAGCAGCGCCCGCGAGCAGGTCTCTGGGGCCAACGTCCTGACTTTC
-	-	TRBJ2-7	TRBV7-3	CASSLQGGYEQYF	TGTGCCAGCAGCTTACAGGGTGGCTACGAGCAGTACTTC
-	TRBD2	TRBJ2-3	TRBV9	CASSVAGGQGDTQYF	TGTGCCAGCAGCGTAGCGGGGGGGCAGGGGGATACGCAGTATTTT
-	-	TRBJ1-2	TRBV5-5	CASSLGGIDYGYTF	TGTGCCAGCAGCTTGGGAGGGATCGACTATGGCTACACCTTC
-	-	TRBJ1-1	TRBV3-1/TRBV3-2	CASSQDGAMNTEAFF	TGTGCCAGCAGCCAAGATGGAGCCATGAACACTGAAGCTTTCTTT
-	-	TRBJ2-7	TRBV29-1	CSVEAGVSSKQYF	TGCAGCGTTGAGGCCGGAGTCTCCTCCAAGCAGTACTTC
-	TRBD1	TRBJ2-7	TRBV2	CASNEQGIHYEQYF	TGTGCCAGCAACGAACAGGGGATCCACTACGAGCAGTACTTC
-	TRBD1	TRBJ2-1	TRBV3-1/TRBV3-2	CASSTDRGFRQFF	TGTGCCAGCAGTACGGACAGGGGGTTCCGCCAGTTCTTC
-	-	TRBJ2-5	TRBV6-1	CASSDVQGGGWETQYF	TGTGCCAGCAGTGATGTACAGGGCGGGGGATGGGAGACCCAGTACTTC
-	TRBD2	TRBJ2-7	TRBV5-1	CASSSSRGGAYEQYF	TGCGCCAGCAGCTCCTCGCGGGGGGGTGCCTACGAGCAGTACTTC
-	TRBD2	TRBJ2-7	TRBV28	CASGSVSTSGYEQYF	TGTGCCAGCGGATCTGTGTCGACTAGCGGCTACGAGCAGTACTTC
-	TRBD2	TRBJ2-1	TRBV7-9	CASSLSLAGGDNEQFF	TGTGCCAGCAGCCTATCTTTAGCGGGGGGAGATAATGAGCAGTTCTTC
-	TRBD1	TRBJ2-7	TRBV12-3/TRBV12-4	CASSPQGVNEQYF	TGTGCCAGCAGTCCTCAGGGGGTCAACGAGCAGTACTTC
-	-	TRBJ2-5	TRBV6-5	CASSPDQETQYF	TGTGCCAGCAGCCCGGACCAAGAGACCCAGTACTTC
-	-	TRBJ2-5	TRBV19	CASSHRGLQETQYF	TGTGCCAGTAGCCATAGGGGACTGCAAGAGACCCAGTACTTC
-	TRBD2	TRBJ2-1	TRBV11-3	CASSSRTSGSSYNEQFF	TGTGCCAGCAGCTCTCGGACTAGCGGGAGTTCCTACAATGAGCAGTTCTTC
-	TRBD1	TRBJ2-2	TRBV3-1/TRBV3-2	CASSQGTGVTGELFF	TGTGCCAGCAGCCAAGGGACAGGCGTCACCGGGGAGCTGTTTTTT
many	TRBD1	TRBJ2-7	TRBV29-1	CSVVIGTGVAEQYF	TGCAGCGTTGTTATCGGGACAGGGGTCGCCGAGCAGTACTTC
-	TRBD1	TRBJ2-7	TRBV7-8	CASSTGQGPYEQYF	TGTGCCAGCAGCACGGGACAGGGCCCCTACGAGCAGTACTTC
-	-	TRBJ2-7	TRBV21-1	CASSPRTRGVTSYEQYF	TGTGCCAGCAGCCCCAGGACCCGGGGTGTTACCTCCTACGAGCAGTACTTC
-	-	TRBJ2-1	TRBV9	CASSVLPEPGDEQFF	TGTGCCAGCAGCGTACTGCCTGAGCCCGGAGATGAGCAGTTCTTC
-	-	TRBJ2-7	TRBV5-1	CASNVGLGAYEQYF	TGCGCCAGCAACGTGGGCCTCGGGGCCTACGAGCAGTACTTC
-	-	TRBJ2-3	TRBV7-9	CASSLQGGDTQYF	TGTGCCAGCAGCTTACAGGGTGGAGATACGCAGTATTTT
-	TRBD1	TRBJ1-3	TRBV3-1/TRBV3-2	CASSPTGQVGGNTIYF	TGTGCCAGCAGCCCAACCGGACAGGTTGGGGGAAACACCATATATTTT
-	-	TRBJ1-5	TRBV28	CASRQGSSFNQPQHF	TGTGCCAGCAGACAGGGAAGTTCCTTCAATCAGCCCCAGCATTTT
-	-	TRBJ2-3	TRBV24-1	CATSGVGPSTDTQYF	TGTGCCACCAGTGGAGTCGGTCCTAGCACAGATACGCAGTATTTT
-	-	TRBJ2-2	TRBV3-1/TRBV3-2	CASSRAGGTGNLGELFF	TGTGCCAGCAGCCGGGCGGGCGGCACCGGGAATCTCGGGGAGCTGTTTTTT
-	-	TRBJ2-1	TRBV5-1	CASSPSATAFPNEQFF	TGCGCCAGCAGCCCCTCCGCGACAGCTTTCCCCAATGAGCAGTTCTTC
-	-	TRBJ2-1	TRBV19	CASSIWTVEGEQFF	TGTGCCAGTAGTATATGGACAGTAGAGGGTGAGCAGTTCTTC
-	-	TRBJ1-3	TRBV5-1	CASSLALLSSGNTIYF	TGCGCCAGCAGCTTGGCCCTTTTATCCTCTGGAAACACCATATATTTT
-	TRBD2	TRBJ2-1	TRBV2	CASSGGGTALLNEQFF	TGTGCCAGCAGTGGGGGAGGGACGGCGCTCCTCAATGAGCAGTTCTTC
-	-	TRBJ2-7	TRBV6-1	CASSDVGRAYEQYF	TGTGCCAGCAGTGATGTGGGCAGGGCCTACGAGCAGTACTTC
-	TRBD2	TRBJ2-7	TRBV7-8	CASSSVTGRDEQYF	TGTGCCAGCAGCTCCGTAACGGGGAGGGACGAGCAGTACTTC
-	TRBD2	TRBJ2-4	TRBV27	CASRRESGTSGNLAKNIQYF	TGTGCCAGCAGGCGGGAGAGTGGGACTAGCGGGAATTTAGCCAAAAACATTCAGTACTTC
-	TRBD1	TRBJ1-4	TRBV24-1	CATRGGANEKLFF	TGTGCCACCAGAGGGGGCGCTAATGAAAAACTGTTTTTT
-	-	TRBJ2-7	TRBV19	CASSIDPNYEQYF	TGTGCCAGTAGTATAGACCCCAACTACGAGCAGTACTTC
-	TRBD2	TRBJ2-3	TRBV10-3	CAISESPGLAGSTDTQYF	TGTGCCATCAGTGAGTCACCAGGACTAGCGGGCAGCACAGATACGCAGTATTTT
-	TRBD1	TRBJ2-7	TRBV7-6	CASSVRDRAHEQYF	TGTGCCAGCAGCGTACGGGACAGGGCCCACGAGCAGTACTTC
many	-	TRBJ2-1	TRBV5-1	CASSSERGNEQFF	TGCGCCAGCAGCTCTGAAAGGGGGAATGAGCAGTTCTTC
-	-	TRBJ2-1	TRBV7-6	CASSHKYNEQFF	TGTGCCAGCAGTCACAAGTACAATGAGCAGTTCTTC
-	TRBD2	TRBJ2-3	TRBV19	CASRGGGAPDTQYF	TGTGCCAGTAGAGGCGGGGGGGCTCCAGATACGCAGTATTTT
-	-	TRBJ2-5	TRBV7-3	CASSLGTRQETQYF	TGTGCCAGCAGCTTGGGGACAAGACAAGAGACCCAGTACTTC
-	-	TRBJ1-4	TRBV5-8	CASSWPGLNEKLFF	TGTGCCAGCAGCTGGCCAGGCCTTAATGAAAAACTGTTTTTT
-	TRBD2	TRBJ2-5	TRBV30	CAWSGLAGETQYF	TGTGCCTGGAGTGGACTAGCTGGGGAGACCCAGTACTTC
-	TRBD1	TRBJ1-3	TRBV5-5	CASSGGTGPGNTIYF	TGTGCCAGCAGCGGCGGGACAGGGCCTGGAAACACCATATATTTT
-	-	TRBJ1-2	TRBV24-1	CATSDTSAGYGYTF	TGTGCCACCAGTGATACGTCCGCAGGCTATGGCTACACCTTC
-	TRBD1	TRBJ2-3	TRBV19	CASSPGQGSDTQYF	TGTGCCAGTAGCCCGGGACAGGGATCAGATACGCAGTATTTT
-	TRBD1	TRBJ1-1	TRBV3-1/TRBV3-2	CASSQSGGGMNTEAFF	TGTGCCAGCAGCCAATCAGGGGGCGGGATGAACACTGAAGCTTTCTTT
-	-	TRBJ2-3	TRBV27	CASSLRGFTDTQYF	TGTGCCAGCAGCCTCCGCGGGTTTACAGATACGCAGTATTTT
-	-	TRBJ1-2	TRBV29-1	CSTLYAGGYGYTF	TGCAGCACTCTTTACGCCGGGGGCTATGGCTACACCTTC